Shown below are 28 T cell receptor beta chains from a single sample sequenced in a study of Tregs in tolerant kidney transplant recipients. Assay used: immunoSEQ multiplex PCR; TCRdb lists only in-frame clones, some missing. There are about 44,000 clones in the sample; 95% to 96% occur only once, and 0.37% lies in the top ten. Their target antigens are unknown. Specimen: Tregs from blood cultured with allogeneic cells. The receptors here all came from a human donor in good health.

The V call is TRBV9, the J call TRBJ2-1; no clear D gene. This CDR3 contains 14 residues. Deletions cut 3 bases from V and 4 bases from J, with 11 bases between. Germline V gives CDR1 SGDLS, CDR2 YYNGEE. The chain's CDR3 is CASSGSPSYNEQFF. The CDR3 DNA reads as TGTGCCAGCAGCGGGTCTCCGTCGTACAATGAGCAGTTCTTC.

The gene calls are TRBV29-1 and TRBJ1-1; D remains ambiguous. This CDR3 contains 12 residues. Trimming stripped 5 bases from V and 4 bases from J, with 11 bases between. Per germline, CDR1 SQVTM and CDR2 ANQGSEA. In DNA form, the CDR3 reads TGCAGCGTTCGACGGGATATCACTGAAGCTTTCTTT. It specifies CSVRRDITEAFF.

V is TRBV5-1 and J is TRBJ2-7; perhaps D is TRBD1 or TRBD2 (5 bases each). Germline assignment: CDR1 SGHRS and CDR2 YFSETQ. With 0 bases removed from V and 6 bases from J, the gap between germline ends came to 10 bases. This CDR3 region has 13 residues. The CDR3 loop reads CASSLGPGTEQYF. CDR3 sequence (DNA): TGCGCCAGCAGCTTGGGTCCGGGGACCGAGCAGTACTTC.

This chain connects TRBV2 to TRBJ2-1; TRBD2 matches at 8 bases. Germline V lookup: CDR1 SNHLY, CDR2 FYNNEI. This CDR3 contains 15 residues. Trimming at V came to 6 bases and at J to 3 bases, leaving 7 bases not matched to a gene. CDR3 DNA: TGTGCCAGCAGCCGGCCGGGACTAGGCTACAATGAGCAGTTCTTC. Amino acids: CASSRPGLGYNEQFF.

The rearrangement joins TRBV11-1 to TRBJ2-5; 7 nucleotides match TRBD2. V lost 5 bases and J lost 3; bases outside the gene matches: 6. The CDR3 runs to 14 residues. Germline assignment: CDR1 SGHAT and CDR2 FQDESV (reference sequence). The CDR3 sequence is CASSPGGTKETQYF. In nucleotides, the CDR3 is TGTGCCAGCAGCCCCGGGGGGACTAAAGAGACCCAGTACTTC.

The chain's CDR3 is CASSRGTSGSTDTQYF. CDR3 nucleotide sequence: TGTGCCAGCAGCCGGGGGACTAGCGGTAGCACAGATACGCAGTATTTT. J is TRBJ2-3 and V is TRBV7-8; 11 nucleotides match TRBD2. The germline V gene has CDR1 SGHVS and CDR2 FQNEAQ. This CDR3 region has 16 residues. V was clipped by 5 bases and J by 0 bases; unmatched bases: 4.

The chain carries TRBV7-9 and TRBJ2-7; D might be TRBD1 or TRBD2, each matching 5 bases. The CDR3 length is 15 residues. The germline V gene encodes CDR1 SEHNR and CDR2 FQNEAQ (reference sequence). V lost 0 bases, J lost 7 bases, and 16 bases lay in between. The chain's CDR3 is CASSLARGAVREQYF. Written as DNA, the CDR3 is TGTGCCAGCAGCTTAGCTCGAGGGGCGGTTAGGGAGCAGTACTTC.

The chain is built from TRBV5-1 and TRBJ2-3; 10 bases match TRBD2. The V and J ends lost 4 bases and 5 bases, in that order; junction bases with no gene match: 4. CDR3 size: 14 residues. Germline V CDR1 and CDR2: SGHRS, YFSETQ. This CDR3 is CASSTSGRVDTQYF. CDR3 coding DNA: TGCGCCAGCAGCACCAGCGGGAGGGTAGATACGCAGTATTTT. The entire variable domain, with the rest obtained from reference TRBV5-1 and TRBJ2-3, is as follows: KAGVTQTPRYLIKTRGQQVTLSCSPISGHRSVSWYQQTPGQGLQFLFEYFSETQRNKGNFPGRFSGRQFSNSRSEMNVSTLELGDSALYLCASSTSGRVDTQYFGPGTRLTVL.

The rearrangement joins TRBV11-2 to TRBJ1-4; D might be TRBD1 (6 bases). CDR1 is SGHAT, CDR2 FQNNGV, per germline. CDR3 length: 14 residues. Trimming stripped 1 base from V and 11 bases from J, with 14 bases between. CDR3 region: CASSLGGLEWKLFF. CDR3 coding DNA: TGTGCCAGCAGCTTAGGGGGGCTGGAATGGAAACTGTTTTTT. Complete variable domain (other parts from reference TRBV11-2 and TRBJ1-4): EAGVAQSPRYKIIEKRQSVAFWCNPISGHATLYWYQQILGQGPKLLIQFQNNGVVDDSQLPKDRFSAERLKGVDSTLKIQPAKLEDSAVYLCASSLGGLEWKLFFGSGTQLSVL.

This clone was observed a handful of times. The V and J genes are TRBV6-5 and TRBJ1-5; no reliable D call. This CDR3 is built from 14 residues. V dropped 2 bases and J dropped 6 bases, with 11 bases sitting between them. Germline CDR1 MNHEY, CDR2 SVGAGI. The CDR3 region has the DNA TGTGCCAGCAGTTACCATTCAGCCAGTCAGCCCCAGCATTTT. As protein: CASSYHSASQPQHF.

This clone was counted once. The V gene is TRBV10-3, the J gene TRBJ2-1; possible D gene TRBD2, 6 bases. CDR3 length: 14 residues. The germline CDR1 and CDR2 sequences are ENHRY and SYGVKD. V gave up 4 bases and J gave up 7 bases, with 14 bases separating them. The CDR3 coding sequence is TGTGCCATCAGTGCCGCTGTCCGGGGGAATGAGCAGTTCTTC. It yields the protein CAISAAVRGNEQFF.

The V gene is TRBV5-8, the J gene TRBJ2-7; TRBD2 is a possible D gene (6 bases). This CDR3 region has 14 residues. V lost 5 bases to trimming and J lost 7 bases, with 19 bases between them. CDR1 and CDR2 from the germline V gene are SGHTS and YDEGEE. The CDR3 DNA reads TGTGCCAGCAGTTGGGGGAGGAGGGGCCTGGAGCAGTACTTC. Translating it yields CASSWGRRGLEQYF.

This clone was counted a few times. The V call is TRBV5-1, the J call TRBJ1-3; no reliable D call. Germline V gene lookup returns CDR1 SGHRS and CDR2 YFSETQ. The V gene lost 2 bases and the J gene lost 6 bases, with 9 bases spanning the gap. The CDR3 runs 13 residues. CDR3 DNA: TGCGCCAGCAGCTTCGTTGGGGAAAACACCATATATTTT. Translation: CASSFVGENTIYF.

The gene calls are TRBV7-9 and TRBJ2-7; D not resolved. Germline V lookup: CDR1 SEHNR, CDR2 FQNEAQ (reference sequence). CDR3 length: 12 residues. V was trimmed by 4 bases and J by 6 bases, leaving 10 bases between them. Written as DNA, the CDR3 is TGTGCCAGCAGCTCTGCGTGGAGCGAGCAGTACTTC. Translated: CASSSAWSEQYF.

The J gene is TRBJ2-7, the V gene TRBV7-9; no definite D call. CDR1 and CDR2 from the germline V gene are SEHNR and FQNEAQ (reference sequence). The length of the CDR3 is 12 residues. Between the trimmed V and J ends, which lost 1 base and 6 bases, there was a span of 7 bases. The CDR3 nucleotides read TGTGCCAGCAGCTTAGTGGTGCCCGAGCAGTACTTC. Translated: CASSLVVPEQYF.

CDR3 nucleotide sequence: TGTGCCAGCAGCCCCAGGGGCAGGGACGGCGGGGAGCTGTTTTTT. This codes for CASSPRGRDGGELFF. The chain couples TRBV11-3 to TRBJ2-2; D is possibly TRBD1 (6 bases). Germline lookup yields CDR1 SGHNT and CDR2 YENEEA. V was shortened by 5 bases and J by 7 bases, with 17 bases between the two germline ends. The CDR3 loop spans 15 amino acids.

The rearrangement links TRBV7-8 to TRBJ1-2; 8 bases are shared with TRBD1. V gave up 5 bases and J gave up 4 bases; unmatched junction bases: 3. This CDR3 has 13 amino acids. CDR1 and CDR2 (germline): SGHVS, FQNEAQ. The CDR3 region has the DNA TGTGCCAGCAGCCAGGGACAGGCCTATGGCTACACCTTC. Translation: CASSQGQAYGYTF.

This clone showed up just a few times. This chain connects TRBV18 to TRBJ1-2, with D unclear. With 4 bases removed from V and 0 bases from J, the gap between germline ends came to 6 bases. The CDR3 contains 13 residues. Germline-derived CDR1 and CDR2 are KGHSH and LQKENI. DNA for the CDR3: TGTGCCAGCTCACGCACAACTAACTATGGCTACACCTTC. Translated: CASSRTTNYGYTF. Full variable domain (missing parts from reference TRBV18 and TRBJ1-2): NAGVMQNPRHLVRRRGQEARLRCSPMKGHSHVYWYRQLPEEGLKFMVYLQKENIIDESGMPKERFSAEFPKEGPSILRIQQVVRGDSAAYFCASSRTTNYGYTFGSGTRLTVV.

This chain joins TRBV10-1 and TRBJ2-1; weak D call: TRBD2 (5 bases). V lost 8 bases, J lost 7 bases, and 18 bases lay in between. CDR3 length: 14 residues. The germline CDR1 and CDR2 sequences are WNHNN and SYGVQD (reference sequence). The CDR3 reads CASRAPKEVNEQFF. The CDR3 bases are TGCGCCAGCCGAGCACCTAAGGAGGTGAATGAGCAGTTCTTC.

In this sample, this clone turned up once. The genes are TRBV6-4 and TRBJ1-1; D may be TRBD1 (6 bases). Trimming cost V 7 bases and J 10 bases, with 16 bases left between them. CDR3 size: 12 residues. Germline values: CDR1 MRHNA, CDR2 SNTAGT. CDR3 sequence: CASMDRGLPAFF. The DNA of the CDR3 is TGTGCCAGCATGGATCGGGGGCTCCCAGCTTTCTTT.

The rearrangement links TRBV6-4 to TRBJ1-2, with D unclear. The CDR3 covers 12 residues. V lost 2 bases and J lost 4, with 5 bases in between. CDR1 is MRHNA, CDR2 SNTAGT, per germline. In nucleotides, the CDR3 is TGTGCCAGCAGTGACAGAGGCTATGGCTACACCTTC. Translating it yields CASSDRGYGYTF.

The chain recombines TRBV11-2 with TRBJ2-7; TRBD2 aligns across 8 bases. Germline CDR1 reads SGHAT; CDR2 reads FQNNGV. CDR3 length equals 15 residues. Trimming cost V 5 bases and J 1 base; bases outside gene matches: 7. CDR3 amino acids: CASSPRGGMSYEQYF. For the CDR3, the DNA is TGTGCCAGCAGCCCCCGGGGGGGCATGTCCTACGAGCAGTACTTC.

CDR3 residues: CASSQEGRSLEQFF. The CDR3 DNA is TGCGCCAGCAGCCAAGAGGGGAGGTCTCTTGAGCAGTTCTTC. J is TRBJ2-1 and V is TRBV5-1; D perhaps matches TRBD2 (6 bases). CDR1 and CDR2 (germline): SGHRS, YFSETQ. CDR3 size: 14 residues. V was cut by 4 bases and J by 9 bases, with 17 bases left in between.

The genes are TRBV18 and TRBJ2-7, with D hard to call. Trimming took 1 base from V and 3 from J, leaving 13 bases between them. Germline CDR1 and CDR2: KGHSH and LQKENI. CDR3 length: 15 residues. The CDR3 nucleotides read TGTGCCAGCTCACCACGTAATGTTTTGGACTACGAGCAGTACTTC. It yields the protein CASSPRNVLDYEQYF.

CDR3 DNA sequence: TGTGCCAGCACTCCCCCCGGGGTTAGAGAGCAGTACTTC. Protein product: CASTPPGVREQYF. This sequence joins TRBV6-5 and TRBJ2-7, with D possibly TRBD2 on 5 matching bases. Per the germline V gene, CDR1 is MNHEY and CDR2 is SVGAGI. V was pared by 7 bases and J by 7 bases, with 17 bases between. This CDR3 is built from 13 residues.

Only one count was recorded for this clone. The chain employs TRBV18 and TRBJ2-1; tentative D call: TRBD2 (5 bases). This CDR3 spans 16 amino acids. The V end was cut by 3 bases, the J end by 0 bases, with 12 bases between. The germline V gene encodes CDR1 KGHSH and CDR2 LQKENI. DNA for the CDR3: TGTGCCAGCTCACCCCTGGACTCCTACTCCTACAATGAGCAGTTCTTC. Amino acids: CASSPLDSYSYNEQFF.

The CDR3 region is CAWSRNGGETQYF. The CDR3 DNA sequence: TGTGCCTGGAGTAGGAATGGGGGGGAGACCCAGTACTTC. The J gene is TRBJ2-5, the V gene TRBV30; D is perhaps TRBD2 (6 bases). Germline V gives CDR1 GTSNPN, CDR2 SVGIG (reference sequence). V was cut by 2 bases and J by 5 bases, with 12 bases left in between. The CDR3 has 13 residues.

The chain links TRBV6-6 to TRBJ1-6; D uncertain. Germline CDR1 reads MNHNY; CDR2 reads SVGAGI (reference sequence). The CDR3 extends over 14 amino acids. V was clipped by 6 bases and J by 4 bases, with 10 bases between them. CDR3 sequence reads: CASSRAPYNSPLHF. The DNA for the CDR3 is TGTGCCAGCAGCAGAGCCCCATATAATTCACCCCTCCACTTT.